Following are 6 T cell receptor beta chains from one sample sequenced in a study of long-term antiretroviral therapy in people with HIV. The authors ran the immunoSEQ assay, v3.0, at survey level. Sequenced by immunoSEQ multiplex PCR; TCRdb stores in-frame clones only, minus some. This sample has more than 20,000 clones, with roughly four fifths found just once. The material sequenced was unsorted PBMCs, taken 0.5 years after starting antiretroviral therapy. The receptors shown here come from a man between 18 and 35 years old with HIV.

V gene TRBV9 combines with J gene TRBJ1-3; no clear D gene. V was pared by 2 bases and J by 6 bases, with 9 bases between. The CDR3 has 13 amino acids. Germline-derived CDR1 and CDR2 are SGDLS and YYNGEE. CDR3 protein: CASSVEGLNTIYF. CDR3 DNA sequence: TGTGCCAGCAGCGTTGAGGGTCTAAACACCATATATTTT.

This clone was seen a single time. The V gene is TRBV30, the J gene TRBJ2-7; a weak D match, TRBD1 (6 bases). The CDR3 totals 11 residues. The germline V gene has CDR1 GTSNPN and CDR2 SVGIG (reference sequence). The germline V and J ends were trimmed by 7 bases and 6 bases, with 13 bases remaining between them. CDR3 DNA: TGTGCCTTAGAGGAAGGGGGCGAGCAGTACTTC. Encoded protein: CALEEGGEQYF. The complete variable domain, with remaining parts taken from reference TRBV30 and TRBJ2-7, reads SQTIHQWPATLVQPVGSPLSLECTVEGTSNPNLYWYRQAAGRGLQLLFYSVGIGQISSEVPQNLSASRPQDRQFILSSKKLLLSDSGFYLCALEEGGEQYFGPGTRLTVT.

The rearrangement uses TRBV15 and TRBJ2-1; 7 positions agree with TRBD2. The ends lost 3 bases at V and 9 bases at J; junction bases unmatched: 8. Germline-derived CDR1 and CDR2 are LNHNV and YYDKDF (reference sequence). The CDR3 is 14 amino acids. The CDR3 spells CATSSNRRGTEQFF. CDR3 DNA sequence: TGTGCCACCAGCAGCAATCGGCGGGGGACTGAGCAGTTCTTC.

The chain couples TRBV28 to TRBJ2-5; D gene unclear. There are 14 residues in the CDR3. With 5 bases removed from V and 5 bases from J, the gap between germline ends came to 15 bases. CDR1 MDHEN and CDR2 SYDVKM come from the germline V gene. The CDR3 region is CASSPSWGSETQYF. CDR3 nucleotide sequence: TGTGCCAGCAGTCCGTCGTGGGGTTCGGAGACCCAGTACTTC.

This clone was found a few times. Other DNA variants within this sample encode the same CDR3. V gene TRBV4-3 combines with J gene TRBJ2-2; D unresolved. The V gene's germline CDR1 is LGHNA and CDR2 YSLEER. V shed 3 bases and J shed 5 bases, with 4 bases lying between them. CDR3 length: 12 amino acids. CDR3 DNA: TGCGCCAGCAGCCAGGGGACCGGGGAGCTGTTTTTT. Translation gives CASSQGTGELFF.

The gene calls are TRBV6-1 and TRBJ2-5; 7 bases are a match to TRBD2. Per the germline V gene, CDR1 is MNHNS and CDR2 is SASEGT. The CDR3 totals 14 residues. The V gene end was trimmed by 6 bases and the J gene end by 4 bases; junction bases not matched to a gene: 8. CDR3 protein: CASSREGEAETQYF. The CDR3 DNA reads TGTGCCAGCAGCAGGGAGGGAGAGGCAGAGACCCAGTACTTC.